A single sample is the source of the 8 T cell receptor beta chains below, sequenced in a study of neurological immune-mediated disorders (dated by TCRdb to about 2019). Libraries were prepared through 5' RACE. Instrument used: Illumina HiSeq 2500. TCRdb redid the processing of the public reads, applying fastp at Q25 and MiXCR, and retained in-frame beta chains. Entries are consolidated by CDR3 protein sequence, retaining the most common genes and DNA. For this sample there are 30,000 to 45,000 distinct CDR3 sequences; nearly 5% appear just once. In total, the top ten clones hold around 9% of the sample. The sample consisted of CD4+ T cells from blood. These receptors came from a man aged 18 to 29 in good health.

Many counts were recorded for this clonotype. The chain uses TRBV6-5 and TRBJ1-1, with TRBD1 as a possible D gene (5 bases). Germline V gives CDR1 MNHEY, CDR2 SVGAGI. The ends were cut back, 6 bases at V and 4 bases at J, with 12 bases in the middle. The CDR3 has 13 residues. This CDR3 reads CASSKQGVTEAFF. The CDR3 DNA sequence: TGTGCCAGCAGCAAACAAGGGGTCACTGAAGCTTTCTTT.

In this sample, this clonotype turned up many times. This sequence joins TRBV6-5 and TRBJ1-2; perhaps TRBD1 as D (5 bases). V shed 5 bases and J shed 6 bases, with 22 bases lying between them. The CDR3 sequence is 16 residues long. Germline lookup yields CDR1 MNHEY and CDR2 SVGAGI. CDR3 DNA: TGTGCCAGCAGTCGACACGGAGGGGCAGCAGGGAATGGCTACACCTTC. As protein: CASSRHGGAAGNGYTF.

This clonotype showed up many times. The V call is TRBV5-6, the J call TRBJ1-1; 8 bases agree with TRBD1. The CDR3 totals 17 residues. CDR1 is SGHDT, CDR2 YYEEEE, per germline. After removal of 4 bases from V and 1 base from J, the junction contained 12 bases not matched to a gene. The CDR3 loop reads CASSLRTGTRGNTEAFF. For the CDR3, the DNA is TGTGCCAGCAGCCTCCGGACAGGGACTAGGGGGAACACTGAAGCTTTCTTT.

This clonotype came up many times. The genes are TRBV7-2 and TRBJ2-1; perhaps TRBD2 as D (5 bases). Between the trimmed V and J ends, which lost 1 base and 10 bases, there was a span of 17 bases. The CDR3 consists of 15 residues. Germline V lookup: CDR1 SGHTA, CDR2 FQGNSA. In nucleotides, the CDR3 is TGTGCCAGCAGCTTAGTCGGCGGTGGGTCGGGGGAGCAGTTCTTC. Translated, it gives CASSLVGGGSGEQFF.

The sample holds many counts of this clonotype. The chain links TRBV19 to TRBJ1-5, with D uncertain. V shed 5 bases and J shed 3 bases, with 8 bases lying between them. Germline lookup yields CDR1 LNHDA and CDR2 SQIVND (reference sequence). The CDR3 contains 13 residues. As DNA, the CDR3 is TGTGCCAGTAGTTCGGGTCACAATCAGCCCCAGCATTTT. Translated, it gives CASSSGHNQPQHF.

This clonotype was observed at least ten times. The chain recombines TRBV10-3 with TRBJ1-2; D not resolved. Germline CDR1 reads ENHRY; CDR2 reads SYGVKD. This CDR3 is 14 amino acids long. V lost 7 bases and J 5 bases, leaving 17 bases between the germline ends. The CDR3 spells CAITGGPGPYGYTF. The CDR3 DNA sequence: TGTGCCATCACCGGTGGTCCAGGACCTTATGGCTACACCTTC.

This clonotype came up many times. The gene calls are TRBV5-1 and TRBJ2-6; 7 bases fit TRBD1. The length of the CDR3 is 17 residues. The V and J ends lost 5 bases and 2 bases, in that order; junction bases with no gene match: 10. Looked up from germline, CDR1 is SGHRS and CDR2 is YFSETQ. The CDR3, as DNA: TGCGCCAGCAGTCTCTCGACAGGGTCAGCTGGGGCCAACGTCCTGACTTTC. This sequence encodes CASSLSTGSAGANVLTF.

This clonotype was observed at least ten times. The chain joins TRBV7-9 to TRBJ2-3; 7 nucleotides line up with TRBD1. Per germline, CDR1 SEHNR and CDR2 FQNEAQ (reference sequence). The V and J ends lost 2 bases and 5 bases, in that order; junction bases with no gene match: 1. The CDR3 has 13 residues. Written as DNA, the CDR3 is TGTGCCAGCAGCTTAAGGGGGCAAGATACGCAGTATTTT. Amino acid sequence: CASSLRGQDTQYF. Filled out from reference TRBV7-9 and TRBJ2-3, the complete variable domain reads DTGVSQNPRHKITKRGQNVTFRCDPISEHNRLYWYRQTLGQGPEFLTYFQNEAQLEKSRLLSDRFSAERPKGSFSTLEIQRTEQGDSAMYLCASSLRGQDTQYFGPGTRLTVL.